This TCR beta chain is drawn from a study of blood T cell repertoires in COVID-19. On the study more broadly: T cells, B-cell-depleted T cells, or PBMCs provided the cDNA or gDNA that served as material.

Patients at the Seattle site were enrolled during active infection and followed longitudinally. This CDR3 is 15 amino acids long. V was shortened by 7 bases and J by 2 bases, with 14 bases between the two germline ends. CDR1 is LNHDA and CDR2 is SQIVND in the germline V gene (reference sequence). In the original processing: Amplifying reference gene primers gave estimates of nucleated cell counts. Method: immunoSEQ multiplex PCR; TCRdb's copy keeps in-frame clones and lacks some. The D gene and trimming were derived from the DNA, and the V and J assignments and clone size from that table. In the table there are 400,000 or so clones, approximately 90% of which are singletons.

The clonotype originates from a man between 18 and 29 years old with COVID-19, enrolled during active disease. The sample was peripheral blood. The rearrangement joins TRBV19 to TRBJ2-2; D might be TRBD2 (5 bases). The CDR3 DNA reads TGTGCCAGTACTTCACTAGGCGGTAACACCGGGGAGCTGTTTTTT. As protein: CASTSLGGNTGELFF.